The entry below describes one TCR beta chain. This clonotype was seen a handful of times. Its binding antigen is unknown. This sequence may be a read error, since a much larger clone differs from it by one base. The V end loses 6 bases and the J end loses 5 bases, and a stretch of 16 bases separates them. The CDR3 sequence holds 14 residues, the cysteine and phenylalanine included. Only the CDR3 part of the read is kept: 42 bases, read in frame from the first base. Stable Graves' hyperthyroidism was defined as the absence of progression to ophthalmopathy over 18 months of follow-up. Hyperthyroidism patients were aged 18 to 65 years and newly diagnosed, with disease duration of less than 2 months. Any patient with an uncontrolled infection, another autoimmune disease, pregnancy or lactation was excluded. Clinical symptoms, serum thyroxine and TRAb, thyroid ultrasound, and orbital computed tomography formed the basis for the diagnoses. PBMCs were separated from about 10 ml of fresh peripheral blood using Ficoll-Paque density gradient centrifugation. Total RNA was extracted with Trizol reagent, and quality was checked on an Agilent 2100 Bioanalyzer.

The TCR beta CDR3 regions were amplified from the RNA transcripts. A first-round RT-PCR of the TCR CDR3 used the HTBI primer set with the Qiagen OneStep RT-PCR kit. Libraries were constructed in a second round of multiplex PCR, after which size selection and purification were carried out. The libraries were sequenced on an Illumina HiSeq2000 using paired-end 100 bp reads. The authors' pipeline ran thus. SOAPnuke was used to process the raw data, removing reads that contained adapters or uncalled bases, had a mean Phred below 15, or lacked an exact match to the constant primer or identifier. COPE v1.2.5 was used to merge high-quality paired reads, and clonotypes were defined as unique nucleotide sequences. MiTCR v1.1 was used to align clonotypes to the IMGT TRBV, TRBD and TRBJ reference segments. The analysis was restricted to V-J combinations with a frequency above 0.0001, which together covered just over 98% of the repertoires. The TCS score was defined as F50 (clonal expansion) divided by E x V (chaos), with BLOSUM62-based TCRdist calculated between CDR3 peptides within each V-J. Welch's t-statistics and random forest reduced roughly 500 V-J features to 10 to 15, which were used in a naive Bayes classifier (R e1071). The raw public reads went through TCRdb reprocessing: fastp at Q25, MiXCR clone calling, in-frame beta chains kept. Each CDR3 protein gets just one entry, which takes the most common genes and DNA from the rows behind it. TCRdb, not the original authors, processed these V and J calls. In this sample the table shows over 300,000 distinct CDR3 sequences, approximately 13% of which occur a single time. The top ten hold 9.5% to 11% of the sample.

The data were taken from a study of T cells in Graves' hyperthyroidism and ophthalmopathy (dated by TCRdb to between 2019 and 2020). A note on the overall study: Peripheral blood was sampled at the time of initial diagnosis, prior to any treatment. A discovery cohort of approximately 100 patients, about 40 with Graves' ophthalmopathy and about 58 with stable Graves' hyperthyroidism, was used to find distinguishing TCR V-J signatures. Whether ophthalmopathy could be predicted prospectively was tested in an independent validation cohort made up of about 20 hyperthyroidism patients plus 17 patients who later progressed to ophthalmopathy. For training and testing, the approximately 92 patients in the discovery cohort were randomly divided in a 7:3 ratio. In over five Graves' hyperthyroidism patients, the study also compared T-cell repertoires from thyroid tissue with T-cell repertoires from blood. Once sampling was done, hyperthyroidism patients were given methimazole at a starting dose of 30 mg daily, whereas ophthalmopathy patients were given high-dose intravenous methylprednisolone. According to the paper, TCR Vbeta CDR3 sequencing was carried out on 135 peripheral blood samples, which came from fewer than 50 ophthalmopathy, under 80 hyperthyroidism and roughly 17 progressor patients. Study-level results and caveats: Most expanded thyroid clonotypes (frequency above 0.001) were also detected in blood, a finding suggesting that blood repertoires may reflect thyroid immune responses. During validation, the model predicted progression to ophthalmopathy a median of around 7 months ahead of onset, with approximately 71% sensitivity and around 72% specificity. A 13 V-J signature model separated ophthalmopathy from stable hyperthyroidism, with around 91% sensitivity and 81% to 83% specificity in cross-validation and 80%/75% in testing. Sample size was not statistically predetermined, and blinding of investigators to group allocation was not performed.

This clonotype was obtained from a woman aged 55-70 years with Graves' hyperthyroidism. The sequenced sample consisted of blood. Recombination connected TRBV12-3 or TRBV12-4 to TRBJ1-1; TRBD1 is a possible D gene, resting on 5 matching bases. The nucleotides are TGTGCCAGCAGCCTCCGTACAGGTCCGACTGAAGCTTTCTTT. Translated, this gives CASSLRTGPTEAFF.